This TCR beta chain was sequenced during a study of regulatory T cells in long-lasting Graves disease. CDR3 size: 13 residues. V lost 5 bases to trimming and J lost 5 bases; unmatched junction nucleotides: 6. The time point is: persistent/refractory GD, antithyroid drugs over 5 years with positive TRAb. With RNA extracted from PBMCs as input, the TCR library was made. This clonotype was picked up many times. For TCR beta, libraries came from iRepertoire HTBI primers and Arm-PCR of CDR3 regions. TCRdb reprocessed the multiplex PCR reads via MiXCR and lists one record per CDR3 protein. Here the sample spans roughly 400,000 distinct CDR3 sequences, under 25% being singletons.

The sequencing used peripheral blood mononuclear cells (PBMCs), collected when the disease was refractory, from a patient treated with antithyroid drugs. V and J are TRBV12-3 or TRBV12-4 and TRBJ2-7; 7 bases map to TRBD2. This receptor was identified in a female donor with Graves disease. The chain's CDR3 is CASSPGRGDEQYF. CDR3 DNA sequence: TGTGCCAGCAGTCCAGGGAGGGGTGACGAGCAGTACTTC.